The rows below give T cell receptor beta chains drawn from one sample of a study of long-term antiretroviral therapy in people with HIV. This table comes from immunoSEQ multiplex PCR, and its TCRdb copy is limited to in-frame clones, with some not included. The sample gives tens of thousands of clones, around 93% of which show up once; approximately 3% is in the top ten. The material sequenced was unsorted PBMCs, taken 5.3 years after starting antiretroviral therapy. The receptors were sampled from a man between 50 and 59 years old with HIV. CDR3s include the opening cysteine and the closing phenylalanine or tryptophan. D genes are given only for firm matches. Not all rows give a size; the values are once, few, many and, for expanded clones, a class.

size | D | J | V | CDR3 | DNA
- | TRBD1 | TRBJ2-7 | TRBV6-1 | CASSEALGRGREQYF | TGTGCCAGCAGTGAAGCTTTAGGCAGGGGGCGCGAGCAGTACTTC
- | - | TRBJ2-7 | TRBV6-6 | CASRNQGRDEQYF | TGTGCCAGCAGAAACCAGGGGCGAGACGAGCAGTACTTC
- | TRBD1 | TRBJ2-7 | TRBV2 | CASSLLGTGVYEQYF | TGTGCCAGCAGTCTCCTAGGGACAGGGGTCTACGAGCAGTACTTC
- | TRBD1 | TRBJ1-5 | TRBV7-2 | CASSLVPGGEDQPQHF | TGTGCCAGCAGCTTAGTCCCAGGGGGCGAGGATCAGCCCCAGCATTTT
- | TRBD1 | TRBJ2-3 | TRBV10-2 | CASTGTGPSDTQYF | TGCGCCAGCACCGGGACAGGTCCTTCAGATACGCAGTATTTT
- | TRBD1 | TRBJ1-2 | TRBV7-8 | CASSLARDSNYGYTF | TGTGCCAGCAGCTTAGCCCGGGACAGTAACTATGGCTACACCTTC
- | TRBD1 | TRBJ1-2 | TRBV28 | CASSSTGQEWGYTF | TGTGCCAGCAGCTCTACGGGACAGGAGTGGGGCTACACCTTC
- | - | TRBJ2-7 | TRBV27 | CASKESWRGGYEQYF | TGTGCCAGCAAGGAAAGTTGGAGGGGCGGCTACGAGCAGTACTTC
- | - | TRBJ1-3 | TRBV2 | CASRELSSGNTIYF | TGTGCCAGCAGGGAACTTAGCTCTGGAAACACCATATATTTT
- | TRBD2 | TRBJ2-3 | TRBV11-2 | CASSPLKRGNTDTQYF | TGTGCCAGCAGCCCCCTTAAGCGGGGAAACACAGATACGCAGTATTTT
once | TRBD1 | TRBJ2-7 | TRBV9 | CASSAGDRSYEQYF | TGTGCCAGCAGCGCGGGGGACAGGTCCTACGAGCAGTACTTC
- | - | TRBJ2-7 | TRBV7-9 | CASSYNAQGGNYEQYF | TGTGCCAGCAGCTATAATGCGCAGGGAGGCAATTACGAGCAGTACTTC
- | - | TRBJ1-3 | TRBV28 | CASSLDEPGNTIYF | TGTGCCAGCAGTTTGGACGAACCTGGAAACACCATATATTTT
- | - | TRBJ2-3 | TRBV10-3 | CAISESIGASTDTQYF | TGTGCCATCAGTGAGTCGATTGGGGCAAGCACAGATACGCAGTATTTT
- | TRBD1 | TRBJ2-7 | TRBV10-3 | CAISAPGQGTYEQYF | TGTGCCATCAGTGCACCGGGACAGGGGACGTACGAGCAGTACTTC
- | - | TRBJ2-2 | TRBV21-1 | CASSNTMRGQNTGELFF | TGTGCCAGCAGCAATACCATGCGGGGCCAGAACACCGGGGAGCTGTTTTTT
- | - | TRBJ2-5 | TRBV4-3 | CASSQEGETQYF | TGCGCCAGCAGCCAAGAGGGGGAGACCCAGTACTTC
- | TRBD1 | TRBJ1-2 | TRBV5-1 | CASSFRQGASNYGYTF | TGCGCCAGCAGCTTCAGGCAGGGGGCCTCTAACTATGGCTACACCTTC
once | - | TRBJ1-6 | TRBV6-5 | CASSYAGVGSPLHF | TGTGCCAGCAGTTACGCAGGGGTAGGATCACCCCTCCACTTT
- | TRBD1 | TRBJ1-2 | TRBV28 | CASSSPRQGGWYGYTF | TGTGCCAGCAGTTCCCCTCGGCAGGGGGGGTGGTATGGCTACACCTTC
- | - | TRBJ2-7 | TRBV25-1 | CASSAGGAYEQYF | TGTGCCAGCAGTGCAGGGGGGGCCTACGAGCAGTACTTC
once | - | TRBJ1-4 | TRBV9 | CASSVAGFDEKLFF | TGTGCCAGCAGCGTAGCGGGTTTCGATGAAAAACTGTTTTTT
- | TRBD2 | TRBJ2-1 | TRBV9 | CASSVAGGNNEQFF | TGTGCCAGCAGCGTAGCGGGGGGGAACAATGAGCAGTTCTTC
- | - | TRBJ2-1 | TRBV14 | CASNQFRGNEQFF | TGTGCCAGCAACCAATTCAGGGGCAATGAGCAGTTCTTC
- | - | TRBJ1-5 | TRBV2 | CASSTDGNQPQHF | TGTGCCAGCAGTACCGACGGTAATCAGCCCCAGCATTTT
- | TRBD1 | TRBJ2-2 | TRBV27 | CASSFTGGATGELFF | TGTGCCAGCAGTTTCACAGGGGGCGCCACCGGGGAGCTGTTTTTT
few | TRBD1 | TRBJ2-1 | TRBV5-6 | CASSLEGGAYNEQFF | TGTGCCAGCAGCTTGGAAGGGGGCGCCTACAATGAGCAGTTCTTC
few | TRBD2 | TRBJ2-3 | TRBV6-1 | CASMSSGTDTQYF | TGTGCCAGCATGTCTAGCGGGACAGATACGCAGTATTTT
- | TRBD1 | TRBJ2-4 | TRBV6-5 | CASSYSGTGRNIQYF | TGTGCCAGCAGTTACTCCGGGACAGGGCGAAACATTCAGTACTTC
- | TRBD2 | TRBJ2-3 | TRBV2 | CASRVTSAGADTQYF | TGTGCCAGCAGAGTGACTAGCGCGGGGGCAGATACGCAGTATTTT
once | - | TRBJ2-2 | TRBV10-3 | CAISEWVLTFTGELFF | TGTGCCATCAGTGAGTGGGTTTTAACCTTCACCGGGGAGCTGTTTTTT
- | TRBD1 | TRBJ1-5 | TRBV19 | CASTATGVSNQPQHF | TGTGCCAGTACCGCTACAGGGGTTAGCAATCAGCCCCAGCATTTT
once | TRBD1 | TRBJ2-7 | TRBV18 | CASSPGTGTYEQYF | TGTGCCAGCTCCCCCGGGACAGGGACCTACGAGCAGTACTTC
- | - | TRBJ1-5 | TRBV27 | CASSLQGGNQPQHF | TGTGCCAGCAGTCTGCAGGGTGGGAATCAGCCCCAGCATTTT
- | TRBD2 | TRBJ2-3 | TRBV5-1 | CASSLSGGAADTQYF | TGCGCCAGCAGCTTAAGCGGGGGGGCCGCAGATACGCAGTATTTT
- | - | TRBJ1-2 | TRBV2 | CASSESWDPRWTIANYGYTF | TGTGCCAGCAGTGAGTCGTGGGACCCTCGGTGGACAATAGCTAACTATGGCTACACCTTC
- | TRBD1 | TRBJ1-2 | TRBV6-5 | CASTRSGQGAPGYTF | TGTGCCAGCACTCGCTCGGGACAGGGGGCGCCTGGCTACACCTTC
- | - | TRBJ2-2 | TRBV29-1 | CSVGIGNTGELFF | TGCAGCGTGGGAATAGGGAACACCGGGGAGCTGTTTTTT
- | - | TRBJ2-7 | TRBV6-1 | CASTRTVPSYEQYF | TGTGCCAGCACTCGAACGGTACCCTCCTACGAGCAGTACTTC
few | TRBD2 | TRBJ2-1 | TRBV29-1 | CSASGGTLNEQFF | TGCAGCGCTAGCGGGGGGACCCTTAATGAGCAGTTCTTC
- | - | TRBJ2-3 | TRBV27 | CASSAPNRDSTDTQYF | TGTGCCAGCAGTGCCCCCAACAGGGACAGCACAGATACGCAGTATTTT
- | - | TRBJ2-6 | TRBV14 | CASSQSGANVLTF | TGTGCCAGCAGTCAATCAGGGGCCAACGTCCTGACTTTC